A selection of T cell receptor beta chains follows, all from one sample in a study of shared clonotypes between healthy human individuals. TCRdb keeps only in-frame clones here, not all; method: immunoSEQ multiplex PCR. Among roughly 1,500,000 clones listed, roughly 98% were seen once. Sequencing was done on a sample of naive CD4+ T cells sorted from blood. The receptor source for this set is a man younger than 40 in good health. Each CDR3 is given with its conserved first and last residue. The order of the fields is V gene, CDR3 protein.

TRBV19,CASSINRRGNTEAFF
TRBV9,CASSVITDTQYF
TRBV7-2,CASSFQDSAETQYF
TRBV5-1,CASSLRDTGGEQYF
TRBV27,CASSPRRVAGGTYEQYF
TRBV10-3,CAISESGTGIAGYGYTF
TRBV7-6,CASSLGQAGSSYNEQFF
TRBV11-2,CASSSTGKVSGELFF
TRBV5-1,CASSLGQPPTNEKLFF
TRBV2,CASSEFNRVSQPQHF
TRBV28,CASSSYILLSYNEQFF